One and the same sample provided the 4 T cell receptor beta chains below, sequenced in a study of cytomegalovirus exposure and HLA in healthy donors. The PCR ran on 60 Vbeta and 13 Jbeta primers. The repertoire was sequenced with immunoSEQ multiplex PCR; TCRdb's copy has only in-frame clones and lacks some. The sample lists about 160,000 clones, 80% to 90% occurring once. Sequenced input: PBMCs. The receptors shown here come from a woman aged 18-35 years in good health and CMV-seronegative.

V and J are TRBV7-6 and TRBJ1-1, with no clear D. Per germline, CDR1 SGHVS and CDR2 FNYEAQ. V was trimmed by 5 bases and J by 0 bases, leaving 10 bases between them. This CDR3 contains 14 residues. CDR3 nucleotide sequence: TGTGCCAGCAGCGGAGGGAGGGTGAACACTGAAGCTTTCTTT. Encoded protein: CASSGGRVNTEAFF.

The chain combines TRBV5-1 with TRBJ2-7, with D maybe TRBD2 (5 bases). Germline assignment: CDR1 SGHRS and CDR2 YFSETQ. V was clipped by 2 bases and J by 2 bases, with 11 bases between them. CDR3 length: 14 amino acids. The CDR3 sequence: CASSFESGTYEQYF. The DNA of the CDR3 is TGCGCCAGCAGCTTTGAGTCGGGGACCTACGAGCAGTACTTC.

This chain connects TRBV28 to TRBJ1-2, with 7 bases matching TRBD1. J gave up 2 bases and V 9 bases, and 12 bases lay outside the gene matches. The CDR3 consists of 15 residues. Germline V gene data show CDR1 as MDHEN and CDR2 as SYDVKM. This CDR3 reads CASKGYPTGNYGYTF. CDR3 coding DNA: TGTGCCAGTAAGGGGTATCCGACAGGGAACTATGGCTACACCTTC.

In nucleotides, the CDR3 is TGTGCCAGCAGTTGGGAGGACAGGGGAGACTATGGCTACACCTTC. Protein: CASSWEDRGDYGYTF. The rearrangement links TRBV28 to TRBJ1-2; the match to TRBD1 covers 9 bases. Looked up from germline, CDR1 is MDHEN and CDR2 is SYDVKM. V shed 4 bases and J 3 bases; nucleotides not matched to a gene: 6. The CDR3 is 15 residues long.